Listed here are 15 T cell receptor beta chains from one sample, sequenced in a study of cytomegalovirus exposure and HLA in healthy donors. PCR amplification relied on 60 Vbeta primers (plus 13 Jbeta primers). TCRdb keeps only in-frame clones here, not all; method: immunoSEQ multiplex PCR. The sample comprises 90,000 to 150,000 clones, around 68% of which are singletons, and 9.5% to 13% rests with the top ten. The source material was PBMCs. Receptor source: a woman aged 50 to 60 in good health and CMV-seropositive.

This chain links TRBV6-1 with TRBJ1-2; TRBD1 is a possible D gene (5 bases). Germline V gene data show CDR1 as MNHNS and CDR2 as SASEGT. The V and J ends lost 7 bases and 6 bases respectively, with 15 bases between them. The CDR3 covers 13 residues. The CDR3 DNA follows: TGTGCCAGCATTTGGGGGGATGGGGATGGCTACACCTTC. Translation gives CASIWGDGDGYTF.

J is TRBJ1-5 and V is TRBV6-1, with D possibly matching TRBD1 (5 bases). This CDR3 is 13 amino acids long. The germline gives CDR1 MNHNS, CDR2 SASEGT. Trimming took 9 bases from V and 5 from J, leaving 14 bases between them. CDR3 bases: TGTGCCAGTAAGGGAGGGGCGGATCAGCCCCAGCATTTT. Translating gives CASKGGADQPQHF.

This clone was observed once. The chain couples TRBV5-6 to TRBJ2-6, with no clear D. The CDR3 length is 15 residues. CDR1 and CDR2 (germline): SGHDT, YYEEEE. Trimming removed 0 bases at V and 6 bases at J, with 10 bases between. CDR3 protein: CASSLDGSEANVLTF. In nucleotides, the CDR3 is TGTGCCAGCAGCTTGGACGGGTCGGAGGCCAACGTCCTGACTTTC.

This clone was recorded a few times. The V call is TRBV12-5, the J call TRBJ2-2, with D maybe TRBD2 (6 bases). Germline V gene sequence: CDR1 LGHNT, CDR2 FRNRAP. Trimming left V 6 bases short and J 5 bases short, with 10 bases between. This CDR3 is 13 amino acids long. The CDR3 DNA reads TGTGCTAGTGGCATTGGGGGGACCGGGGAGCTGTTTTTT. Its translation: CASGIGGTGELFF.

The chain uses TRBV4-1 and TRBJ2-1; D gene unclear. This CDR3 is 16 amino acids long. V was trimmed by 0 bases and J by 7 bases, leaving 16 bases between them. Germline-derived CDR1 and CDR2 are MGHRA and YSYEKL. CDR3 nucleotide sequence: TGCGCCAGCAGCCAAGATCCGAGCGTTTCGACGAATGAGCAGTTCTTC. Amino acids: CASSQDPSVSTNEQFF.

The sample holds one count of this clone. The CDR3 sequence: CASSLTQTRTTDTQYF. In nucleotides, the CDR3 is TGTGCCAGCAGCTTAACTCAGACTAGGACGACAGATACGCAGTATTTT. V and J are TRBV7-3 and TRBJ2-3; D is possibly TRBD2 (6 bases). The CDR3 covers 16 residues. Germline V gene sequence: CDR1 SGHTA, CDR2 FQGTGA. Between the trimmed V and J ends, which lost 0 bases and 3 bases, there was a span of 13 bases. Combining the CDR3 with reference TRBV7-3 and TRBJ2-3 gives the whole variable domain GAGVSQTPSNKVTEKGKYVELRCDPISGHTALYWYRQSLGQGPEFLIYFQGTGAADDSGLPNDRFFAVRPEGSVSTLKIQRTERGDSAVYLCASSLTQTRTTDTQYFGPGTRLTVL.

The chain links TRBV21-1 to TRBJ1-5; the listed D gene, TRBD1, was not tested against the DNA. TRBV21-1 has pseudogene status. The length of the CDR3 is 15 residues. CDR3 sequence: CASSKLGRGNQPQHF. CDR3 in DNA: TGTGCCAGCAGCAAATTGGGCAGGGGCAATCAGCCCCAGCATTTT.

The sample holds a few counts of this clone. CDR3 sequence reads: CASSIDQSLRATRVDEQFF. The CDR3 DNA sequence: TGTGCCAGTAGTATAGATCAATCGCTGAGGGCCACAAGGGTAGATGAGCAGTTCTTC. The chain couples TRBV19 to TRBJ2-1, with TRBD2 as a possible D gene (5 bases). V was trimmed by 0 bases and J by 8 bases, leaving 26 bases between them. The CDR3 contains 19 residues. Germline V gives CDR1 LNHDA, CDR2 SQIVND (reference sequence).

This chain connects TRBV29-1 to TRBJ2-7, with 7 bases aligning to TRBD2. With 4 bases clipped from V and 4 bases from J, the junction kept 7 bases outside the gene matches. CDR3 length equals 13 residues. Germline V gene sequence: CDR1 SQVTM, CDR2 ANQGSEA. The CDR3 DNA is TGCAGCGTTGTAAGCGGGATTGCATACGAGCAGTACTTC. The encoded protein is CSVVSGIAYEQYF.

The chain is built from TRBV18 and TRBJ1-1; no clear D. The germline gives CDR1 KGHSH, CDR2 LQKENI. V lost 0 bases to trimming and J lost 8 bases, with 10 bases between them. The CDR3 is 13 amino acids. The CDR3: CASSPPEGSEAFF. For the CDR3, the DNA is TGTGCCAGCTCACCACCCGAGGGATCCGAAGCTTTCTTT.

This clone has just one count. The J gene is TRBJ1-5, the V gene TRBV15; weak D call: TRBD1 (6 bases). Germline V gives CDR1 LNHNV, CDR2 YYDKDF (reference sequence). The CDR3 contains 14 residues. V lost 1 base and J lost 5, with 9 bases in between. The CDR3 bases are TGTGCCACCAGCAGAGGGACAGTTGATCAGCCCCAGCATTTT. It codes for CATSRGTVDQPQHF.

The rearrangement links TRBV6-1 to TRBJ1-3; no firm D call. CDR1 and CDR2 from the germline V gene are MNHNS and SASEGT. V was trimmed by 0 bases and J by 4 bases, leaving 13 bases between them. The CDR3 totals 16 residues. CDR3 residues: CASSEALTSSGNTIYF. The CDR3 DNA follows: TGTGCCAGCAGTGAAGCGCTTACTAGTTCGGGAAACACCATATATTTT.

The chain combines TRBV5-1 with TRBJ2-7, with 7 bases identical to TRBD1. The V segment lost 4 bases and the J segment 6 bases; nucleotides outside the gene matches: 4. The CDR3 length is 12 residues. Germline V gene lookup returns CDR1 SGHRS and CDR2 YFSETQ. CDR3 in amino acids: CASSVQGFEQYF. The CDR3 DNA is TGCGCCAGCAGCGTACAGGGGTTCGAGCAGTACTTC.

V gene TRBV7-9 combines with J gene TRBJ1-3; 8 bases are shared with TRBD1. Germline V gives CDR1 SEHNR, CDR2 FQNEAQ (reference sequence). CDR3 size: 17 residues. The J segment lost 0 bases and the V segment lost 3 bases, leaving 7 bases of the junction unmatched. The CDR3 spells CASSFLGGQGSGNTIYF. DNA for the CDR3: TGTGCCAGCAGCTTCCTTGGCGGACAGGGCTCTGGAAACACCATATATTTT.

This clone was seen once. The chain recombines TRBV5-5 with TRBJ1-4; D is unresolved. This CDR3 comprises 17 residues. V was cut by 4 bases and J by 2 bases, with 18 bases left in between. Germline values: CDR1 SGHKS, CDR2 YYEKEE (reference sequence). The CDR3 nucleotides are TGTGCCAGCAGCCCAGGATGGAATGCTGCCACTAATGAAAAACTGTTTTTT. Amino acid sequence: CASSPGWNAATNEKLFF.